A single sample gave rise to the 15 T cell receptor beta chains below, sequenced in a study of shared T cell receptors in the human thymus. Sequencing was performed with immunoSEQ multiplex PCR; in TCRdb, only in-frame clones are kept and a portion is missing. The table includes roughly 550,000 clones, approximately 78% detected once. The same data also contributed to another study, on human thymus T cells.

The sequencing sample was made of thymocytes. The receptors derive from a boy under three years old with a congenital heart defect.

V and J are TRBV14 and TRBJ2-7, with 10 bases aligning to TRBD2. Losses at the gene ends were 0 bases for V and 5 bases for J; bases not matched to a gene: 4. This CDR3 has 15 residues. Germline-derived CDR1 and CDR2 are SGHDN and FVKESK. DNA for the CDR3: TGTGCCAGCAGCCAAGAACTAGCGGGACCCAACGAGCAGTACTTC. Protein sequence: CASSQELAGPNEQYF.

The CDR3 DNA follows: TGCGCCAGCAGCTTGGAGGGACAGGGTATCACCGGGGAGCTGTTTTTT. Residues: CASSLEGQGITGELFF. This sequence joins TRBV5-1 and TRBJ2-2, with 9 bases aligning to TRBD1. Germline CDR1 is SGHRS and CDR2 is YFSETQ. The ends lost 0 bases at V and 4 bases at J; junction bases unmatched: 4. The CDR3 is made up of 16 amino acids.

V usage is TRBV11-2 and J usage is TRBJ2-3; D not resolved. Trimming shortened V by 1 base and J by 4 bases, and 6 bases separated the two germline ends. Germline CDR1 SGHAT, CDR2 FQNNGV. This CDR3 contains 13 residues. CDR3 bases: TGTGCCAGCAGCTTAGCGGTACCAGATACGCAGTATTTT. It translates to CASSLAVPDTQYF.

The chain has TRBV7-3 and TRBJ2-6; 8 bases match TRBD1. Germline V gene data show CDR1 as SGHTA and CDR2 as FQGTGA. The V gene end was trimmed by 5 bases and the J gene end by 0 bases; junction bases not matched to a gene: 12. This CDR3 is built from 19 residues. Here the CDR3 DNA reads TGTGCCAGCAGCGCCTTGCCCGGGACAGGAAGCTCTGGGGCCAACGTCCTGACTTTC. This gives the protein CASSALPGTGSSGANVLTF.

The V and J genes are TRBV28 and TRBJ2-5; the D gene is possibly TRBD1 (6 bases). The ends were cut back, 6 bases at V and 2 bases at J, with 13 bases in the middle. The V gene's germline CDR1 is MDHEN and CDR2 SYDVKM. The CDR3 is 14 amino acids. CDR3 protein: CASRPQGRQETQYF. The CDR3 region has the DNA TGTGCCAGCAGACCACAGGGTAGACAAGAGACCCAGTACTTC. The complete variable domain, with remaining parts taken from reference TRBV28 and TRBJ2-5, reads DVKVTQSSRYLVKRTGEKVFLECVQDMDHENMFWYRQDPGLGLRLIYFSYDVKMKEKGDIPEGYSVSREKKERFSLILESASTNQTSMYLCASRPQGRQETQYFGPGTRLLVL.

The chain uses TRBV9 and TRBJ1-1; D is possibly TRBD1 (6 bases). Trimming stripped 3 bases from V and 4 bases from J, with 16 bases between. The CDR3 covers 15 residues. CDR1 is SGDLS, CDR2 YYNGEE, per germline. Written as DNA, the CDR3 is TGTGCCAGCAGCGCCACGGACAGTAGGGGCACTGAAGCTTTCTTT. This gives the protein CASSATDSRGTEAFF.

V usage is TRBV18 and J usage is TRBJ2-5; D is possibly TRBD1 (6 bases). The CDR3 is 16 amino acids. V was pared by 3 bases and J by 0 bases, with 14 bases between. Per the germline V gene, CDR1 is KGHSH and CDR2 is LQKENI. Written as DNA, the CDR3 is TGTGCCAGCTCACCGGGCAGGGGAAGGAACCAAGAGACCCAGTACTTC. Translated: CASSPGRGRNQETQYF. The whole variable domain, remainder taken from reference TRBV18 and TRBJ2-5, is NAGVMQNPRHLVRRRGQEARLRCSPMKGHSHVYWYRQLPEEGLKFMVYLQKENIIDESGMPKERFSAEFPKEGPSILRIQQVVRGDSAAYFCASSPGRGRNQETQYFGPGTRLLVL.

Remarks on this clone: This CDR3 is also generated by other DNA sequences in the sample. The chain uses TRBV27 and TRBJ2-7; 7 nucleotides match TRBD1. This CDR3 comprises 14 residues. V lost 5 bases and J lost 1; bases outside the gene matches: 5. Germline loops: CDR1 MNHEY, CDR2 SMNVEV (reference sequence). For the CDR3, the DNA is TGTGCCAGCAGTCCTGGACAGGCTTCCTACGAGCAGTACTTC. This gives the protein CASSPGQASYEQYF.

The chain employs TRBV12-5 and TRBJ1-1; D unclear. The V gene lost 0 bases and the J gene lost 3 bases, with 17 bases spanning the gap. This CDR3 region has 17 residues. Germline V lookup: CDR1 LGHNT, CDR2 FRNRAP. CDR3 region: CASGLVIRDWEYTEAFF. The CDR3 nucleotides read TGTGCTAGTGGTTTGGTAATAAGGGATTGGGAGTACACTGAAGCTTTCTTT.

The chain joins TRBV4-3 to TRBJ2-7; 10 bases line up with TRBD1. CDR3 length: 15 residues. CDR1 is LGHNA, CDR2 YSLEER, per germline. V dropped 1 base and J dropped 5; count of bases not matched to a gene: 5. The CDR3 nucleotides read TGCGCCAGCAGCCAAGGGGGACAGGGGCAGGACGAGCAGTACTTC. Encoded protein: CASSQGGQGQDEQYF.

The genes are TRBV4-2 and TRBJ1-2, with TRBD1 matching 7 bases. Unmatched junction bases numbered 3, after V lost 0 bases and J lost 2 bases. Germline V gives CDR1 LGHNA, CDR2 YNFKEQ. The length of the CDR3 is 15 residues. The CDR3 nucleotides read TGTGCCAGCAGCCAAGACCCGACAGGGAACTATGGCTACACCTTC. Its translation: CASSQDPTGNYGYTF.

The genes are TRBV11-2 and TRBJ2-4; 7 nucleotides line up with TRBD1. Per the germline V gene, CDR1 is SGHAT and CDR2 is FQNNGV. With V trimmed by 5 bases and J by 1 base, 5 bases remained unmatched. CDR3 length: 15 amino acids. The chain's CDR3 is CASSPQDRAKNIQYF. The CDR3 nucleotides are TGTGCCAGCAGCCCTCAGGACAGGGCCAAAAACATTCAGTACTTC.

This clone was recorded a few times. The V gene is TRBV16, the J gene TRBJ2-1, with 12 positions matching TRBD1. Germline V gene lookup returns CDR1 KGHSY and CDR2 FQNENV. The CDR3 is 14 residues long. The V and J ends lost 4 bases and 6 bases, in that order; junction bases with no gene match: 1. The CDR3 DNA is TGTGCCAGCAGCCGGGGACAGGGGGCCAATGAGCAGTTCTTC. It is translated as CASSRGQGANEQFF.

The gene calls are TRBV12-5 and TRBJ2-7, with D tentatively TRBD2 (6 bases). Germline CDR1 reads LGHNT; CDR2 reads FRNRAP. The CDR3 consists of 14 residues. The germline V and J ends were trimmed by 3 bases and 6 bases, with 15 bases remaining between them. CDR3 sequence: CASGLLEGGAEQYF. The DNA of the CDR3 is TGTGCTAGTGGTTTATTAGAGGGAGGAGCCGAGCAGTACTTC.

CDR3 protein: CASSLVAGGDEQFF. In nucleotides, the CDR3 is TGTGCCAGCAGCTTGGTGGCTGGGGGGGATGAGCAGTTCTTC. This rearrangement joins TRBV5-4 to TRBJ2-1; TRBD2 matches 7 bases. Trimming at V came to 0 bases and at J to 8 bases, leaving 5 bases not matched to a gene. Per germline, CDR1 SGHNT and CDR2 YYREEE (reference sequence). The CDR3 contains 14 residues.